Listed here are 16 T cell receptor beta chains from one sample, sequenced in a study of T cell responses to AZD1222 COVID-19 vaccine. Generated by immunoSEQ multiplex PCR, the TCRdb table keeps only in-frame clones and is missing some. This sample has 65,000 to 95,000 clones, with approximately 83% found just once. The material sequenced was peripheral blood, taken 28 days after the second AZD1222 dose. Receptors originate from an adult who received the AZD1222 COVID-19 vaccine.

This rearrangement joins TRBV10-3 to TRBJ1-2, with TRBD1 identical over 12 bases. CDR1 is ENHRY and CDR2 is SYGVKD in the germline V gene. With 8 bases clipped from V and 7 bases from J, the junction kept 14 bases outside the gene matches. This CDR3 comprises 16 residues. CDR3 nucleotides: TGTGCCATCCTAGACATGGGGGACAGGGGGCTTGGTGGCTACACCTTC. Translated, it gives CAILDMGDRGLGGYTF.

This chain uses TRBV2 with TRBJ2-5, with 12 bases aligning to TRBD2. The CDR3 has 16 residues. Trimming cost V 8 bases and J 1 base; bases outside gene matches: 8. Looked up from germline, CDR1 is SNHLY and CDR2 is FYNNEI. CDR3 in amino acids: CASRVTLAGGQETQYF. CDR3 bases: TGTGCCAGCCGAGTAACACTAGCGGGGGGCCAAGAGACCCAGTACTTC.

V is TRBV2 and J is TRBJ1-3; TRBD1 might be the D (5 bases). V was clipped by 4 bases and J by 0 bases, with 7 bases between them. There are 14 residues in the CDR3. The germline V gene has CDR1 SNHLY and CDR2 FYNNEI. CDR3 DNA: TGTGCCAGCAGTGGACAGAACTCTGGAAACACCATATATTTT. This codes for CASSGQNSGNTIYF.

The chain joins TRBV19 to TRBJ2-1; TRBD2 matches 8 bases. V shed 3 bases and J 3 bases; nucleotides not matched to a gene: 7. The CDR3 covers 16 residues. Per germline, CDR1 LNHDA and CDR2 SQIVND (reference sequence). Here the CDR3 DNA reads TGTGCCAGTAGTATTCCCCGGGGGGGCGGCTACAATGAGCAGTTCTTC. As protein: CASSIPRGGGYNEQFF.

This rearrangement joins TRBV6-5 to TRBJ1-6; no clear D gene. CDR3 length: 13 amino acids. The germline CDR1 and CDR2 sequences are MNHEY and SVGAGI. V was clipped by 6 bases and J by 7 bases, with 10 bases between them. The CDR3: CASSLERNSPLHF. CDR3 in DNA: TGTGCCAGCAGCCTGGAAAGAAATTCACCCCTCCACTTT.

The gene calls are TRBV29-1 and TRBJ2-3; D remains ambiguous. CDR1 and CDR2 from the germline V gene are SQVTM and ANQGSEA. V was shortened by 7 bases and J by 2 bases, with 7 bases between the two germline ends. The CDR3 is 11 amino acids. DNA for the CDR3: TGCAGCGCAGAGACCACAGATACGCAGTATTTT. Protein: CSAETTDTQYF.

This chain links TRBV3-1 (or the pseudogene TRBV3-2) with TRBJ2-5; D possibly corresponds to TRBD2 (6 bases). Germline values: CDR1 LGHDT, CDR2 YNNKEL (reference sequence). V was trimmed by 3 bases and J by 4 bases, leaving 12 bases between them. The CDR3 spans 14 residues. The CDR3 spells CASSQSLAIETQYF. The CDR3 DNA reads TGTGCCAGCAGCCAGTCACTAGCAATAGAGACCCAGTACTTC.

This chain uses TRBV28 with TRBJ2-7; D is possibly TRBD2 (5 bases). Germline CDR1 MDHEN, CDR2 SYDVKM. The CDR3 consists of 14 residues. Trimming removed 6 bases from V and 1 base from J, with 13 bases in between. As DNA, the CDR3 is TGTGCCAGCAGGAGGGTTTCTGTTTCCTACGAGCAGTACTTC. Translation: CASRRVSVSYEQYF.

The chain couples TRBV5-6 to TRBJ1-2, with D maybe TRBD1 (6 bases). Trimming removed 3 bases at V and 4 bases at J, with 16 bases between. From germline, CDR1 is SGHDT and CDR2 YYEEEE. There are 15 residues in the CDR3. This CDR3 is CASSSPGQPSYGYTF. The CDR3 coding sequence is TGTGCCAGCAGCTCACCGGGACAACCCAGCTATGGCTACACCTTC.

V is TRBV20-1 and J is TRBJ1-4, with 7 bases matching TRBD1. The CDR3 loop spans 13 amino acids. Trimming at V came to 3 bases and at J to 7 bases, leaving 5 bases not matched to a gene. Germline V lookup: CDR1 DFQATT, CDR2 SNEGSKA (reference sequence). CDR3 protein: CSASKGGTEKLFF. The CDR3 bases are TGCAGTGCTAGTAAAGGGGGCACTGAAAAACTGTTTTTT.

The V and J genes are TRBV2 and TRBJ2-1, with TRBD1 identical over 9 bases. J was trimmed by 3 bases and V by 5 bases; bases with no gene match: 14. Germline V gene data show CDR1 as SNHLY and CDR2 as FYNNEI. The CDR3 has 18 residues. The CDR3 reads CASSLKHTGQGFYNEQFF. DNA of the CDR3: TGTGCCAGCAGTCTTAAACATACGGGACAGGGATTCTACAATGAGCAGTTCTTC.

This clone was detected only a few times. The CDR3 region is CASSVEPTGTYLTDTQYF. The CDR3 DNA reads TGTGCCAGCAGCGTAGAGCCGACCGGGACTTACCTCACAGATACGCAGTATTTT. The rearrangement joins TRBV9 to TRBJ2-3; tentatively, D is TRBD2 (6 bases). CDR1 is SGDLS, CDR2 YYNGEE, per germline. V lost 0 bases to trimming and J lost 2 bases, with 19 bases between them. The CDR3 runs 18 residues.

This clone has a single count. The chain has TRBV6-1 and TRBJ1-5, with unresolved D. With 1 base removed from V and 7 bases from J, the gap between germline ends came to 17 bases. The CDR3 is 16 amino acids. Germline V gene lookup returns CDR1 MNHNS and CDR2 SASEGT. The CDR3 bases are TGTGCCAGCAGTGAAGATTTTGGGGAGGGTCGACAGCCCCAGCATTTT. Its protein product is CASSEDFGEGRQPQHF.

In this sample, this clone turned up a few times. The V and J genes are TRBV5-6 and TRBJ2-2; tentative D call: TRBD2 (6 bases). The germline V gene has CDR1 SGHDT and CDR2 YYEEEE. CDR3 length: 16 amino acids. V lost 4 bases to trimming and J lost 0 bases, with 13 bases between them. The CDR3 DNA reads TGTGCCAGCAGCACGTGGGGACTCACGAACACCGGGGAGCTGTTTTTT. Protein: CASSTWGLTNTGELFF.

CDR3 residues: CASRRGPAAPGELFF. The CDR3 DNA reads as TGCGCCAGCAGAAGAGGACCGGCTGCCCCCGGGGAGCTGTTTTTT. The chain links TRBV4-1 to TRBJ2-2; D unclear. The CDR3 runs to 15 residues. Trimming pared 6 bases from V and 6 bases from J, leaving 17 bases between. The V gene's germline CDR1 is MGHRA and CDR2 YSYEKL.

The chain employs TRBV28 and TRBJ2-7; 7 bases are a match to TRBD2. The CDR3 spans 13 residues. CDR1 and CDR2 (germline): MDHEN, SYDVKM. The V segment lost 6 bases and the J segment 4 bases; nucleotides outside the gene matches: 6. CDR3: CASSQTAGYEQYF. In DNA, the CDR3 is TGTGCCAGCAGCCAGACAGCGGGGTACGAGCAGTACTTC.